This T cell receptor beta chain was recovered during a study of human thymus T cells. This clone was recorded once. Clones were sequenced by immunoSEQ multiplex PCR, and TCRdb holds only the in-frame ones, with some missing. The sample comprises around 44,000 clones, around 94% of which are singletons, and more than 0.1% rests with the top ten. The germline V gene has CDR1 LGHNA and CDR2 YNFKEQ. The CDR3 is made up of 16 amino acids. V lost 0 bases to trimming and J lost 2 bases, with 10 bases between them. Only four of the eight donors provided a roughly 0.45-1 mL blood sample. Genomic DNA was extracted from every available blood leukocyte.

What was sequenced was blood. The chain recombines TRBV4-2 with TRBJ2-2; weak D call: TRBD2 (5 bases). This clonotype was obtained from a boy in the first two years of life with a congenital heart defect but otherwise immunologically healthy. The DNA of the CDR3 is TGTGCCAGCAGCCAAGATAGGCTAGCCAACACCGGGGAGCTGTTTTTT. Protein sequence: CASSQDRLANTGELFF.